One sample yielded the 15 T cell receptor beta chains listed below, sequenced in a study of technical replicates of blood from a handful of donors (dated by TCRdb to about 2017). Library generation was performed with the immunoSEQ multiplex PCR assay. As stored in TCRdb, this immuneACCESS dataset retains in-frame rearrangements with V and J assigned. A fraction of the clones does not appear; measured against another copy, unresolved V genes explain less than half of the discrepancy, and the remainder lacks a known reason. The sample table contains around 74,000 clones; only one count was recorded for 80% to 90% of them. The ten top clones hold 4.5% to 6% of the sample. What was sequenced was PBMCs. The receptors stem from a human donor in good health. Some clones in this sample may be carry-over from other donors' samples.

J is TRBJ2-1 and V is TRBV5-1, with 9 bases matching TRBD2. Trimming cost V 4 bases and J 1 base; bases outside gene matches: 6. From germline, CDR1 is SGHRS and CDR2 YFSETQ. This CDR3 is built from 16 residues. The CDR3 loop reads CASSRIAGASYNEQFF. The CDR3 DNA is TGCGCCAGCAGCCGAATAGCGGGAGCATCCTACAATGAGCAGTTCTTC.

This chain connects TRBV9 to TRBJ2-5; 8 nucleotides agree with TRBD1. This CDR3 is 15 amino acids long. V gave up 0 bases and J gave up 4 bases; unmatched junction bases: 5. The germline V gene encodes CDR1 SGDLS and CDR2 YYNGEE. CDR3 residues: CASSVARGQGETQYF. The CDR3 DNA reads TGTGCCAGCAGCGTAGCCAGGGGGCAGGGAGAGACCCAGTACTTC.

The chain couples TRBV10-1 to TRBJ2-7; D possibly corresponds to TRBD2 (6 bases). V gave up 4 bases and J gave up 5 bases, with 24 bases separating them. The CDR3 length is 17 residues. CDR1 WNHNN and CDR2 SYGVQD come from the germline V gene (reference sequence). For the CDR3, the DNA is TGCGCCAGCAGTGCCCCCCTGAAGGAGGGGACCATAGACGAGCAGTACTTC. Its protein product is CASSAPLKEGTIDEQYF.

About this clone: At one boundary the junction diverges from the germline segment, which might be a read error. The V call is TRBV7-7, the J call TRBJ2-5; 7 nucleotides line up with TRBD1. CDR1 SSHAT and CDR2 FNYEAQ come from the germline V gene (reference sequence). The CDR3 has 13 residues. The CDR3 nucleotides read TGTGCTAGCAGCCAGGACAGGCAAGAGACCCAGTACTTC. Protein sequence: CASSQDRQETQYF. Supplemented by reference TRBV7-7 and TRBJ2-5, the full variable domain reads GAGVSQSPRYKVTKRGQDVTLRCDPISSHATLYWYQQALGQGPEFLTYFNYEAQPDKSGLPSDRFSAERPEGSISTLTIQRTEQRDSAMYRCASSQDRQETQYFGPGTRLLVL.

The chain has TRBV19 and TRBJ1-2; D gene unclear. CDR3 size: 15 residues. CDR1 and CDR2 (germline): LNHDA, SQIVND (reference sequence). V lost 5 bases and J lost 6, with 19 bases in between. CDR3 sequence reads: CASSLRIAGSDGYTF. CDR3 DNA: TGTGCCAGTAGTCTACGTATAGCGGGGTCCGATGGCTACACCTTC. The variable domain in full, completed from reference TRBV19 and TRBJ1-2, reads DGGITQSPKYLFRKEGQNVTLSCEQNLNHDAMYWYRQDPGQGLRLIYYSQIVNDFQKGDIAEGYSVSREKKESFPLTVTSAQKNPTAFYLCASSLRIAGSDGYTFGSGTRLTVV.

The chain couples TRBV6-5 to TRBJ1-2; TRBD1 matches at 7 bases. Germline CDR1 and CDR2: MNHEY and SVGAGI. J was trimmed by 14 bases and V by 6 bases; bases with no gene match: 15. CDR3 length: 13 residues. The CDR3 coding sequence is TGTGCCAGCAGCCCAGCCCCTGGACAGGTCCAGACCTTC. This sequence encodes CASSPAPGQVQTF.

This chain joins TRBV7-9 and TRBJ2-1, with TRBD1 matching 8 bases. V lost 1 base and J lost 8; bases outside the gene matches: 13. The CDR3 is made up of 17 amino acids. Germline CDR1 and CDR2: SEHNR and FQNEAQ (reference sequence). Here the CDR3 DNA reads TGTGCCAGCAGCTTAGAGTTAGGACAGGGAACAATCGATGAGCAGTTCTTC. It translates to CASSLELGQGTIDEQFF.

CDR3 residues: CASSQRATYNEQFF. CDR3 DNA: TGTGCCAGCAGCCAGCGGGCCACTTACAATGAGCAGTTCTTC. V is TRBV7-2 and J is TRBJ2-1, with TRBD2 as a possible D gene (6 bases). The CDR3 totals 14 residues. Germline loops: CDR1 SGHTA, CDR2 FQGNSA. V lost 5 bases, J lost 4 bases, and 12 bases lay in between.

This chain joins TRBV4-1 and TRBJ2-1, with no clear D. Per the germline V gene, CDR1 is MGHRA and CDR2 is YSYEKL. V dropped 0 bases and J dropped 8 bases, with 5 bases sitting between them. The CDR3 consists of 12 residues. The CDR3 coding sequence is TGCGCCAGCAGCCAAGAACTTGATGAGCAGTTCTTC. It yields the protein CASSQELDEQFF.

This sequence joins TRBV19 and TRBJ2-3, with D perhaps TRBD2 (6 bases). The CDR3 is made up of 14 amino acids. V was trimmed by 1 base and J by 4 bases, leaving 9 bases between them. Germline V gene lookup returns CDR1 LNHDA and CDR2 SQIVND (reference sequence). The CDR3 DNA follows: TGTGCCAGTAGTATAGGGGGGAGGCCAGATACGCAGTATTTT. Protein: CASSIGGRPDTQYF.

V usage is TRBV11-2 and J usage is TRBJ2-3, with D maybe TRBD2 (6 bases). The V and J ends lost 6 bases and 4 bases respectively, with 20 bases between them. Germline V CDR1 and CDR2: SGHAT, FQNNGV. This CDR3 comprises 16 residues. In DNA form, the CDR3 reads TGTGCCAGCAGTCCCCGGGTGGGGGGATGGCCAGATACGCAGTATTTT. Amino acids: CASSPRVGGWPDTQYF.

J is TRBJ1-2 and V is TRBV7-9; tentatively, D is TRBD1 (5 bases). Germline values: CDR1 SEHNR, CDR2 FQNEAQ (reference sequence). Trimming took off 5 bases at V and 2 bases at J, with 15 bases between the two ends. The CDR3 totals 15 residues. The CDR3 loop reads CASSVGGTVNYGYTF. CDR3 DNA sequence: TGTGCCAGCAGCGTTGGAGGGACGGTGAACTATGGCTACACCTTC. Complete variable domain (other parts from reference TRBV7-9 and TRBJ1-2): DTGVSQNPRHKITKRGQNVTFRCDPISEHNRLYWYRQTLGQGPEFLTYFQNEAQLEKSRLLSDRFSAERPKGSFSTLEIQRTEQGDSAMYLCASSVGGTVNYGYTFGSGTRLTVV.

The J gene is TRBJ2-3, the V gene TRBV29-1; 10 nucleotides match TRBD1. V gave up 3 bases and J gave up 2 bases; unmatched junction bases: 2. There are 14 residues in the CDR3. Germline loops: CDR1 SQVTM, CDR2 ANQGSEA. CDR3 sequence: CSVEGQGYTDTQYF. For the CDR3, the DNA is TGCAGCGTTGAGGGACAGGGGTACACAGATACGCAGTATTTT.

V and J are TRBV30 and TRBJ1-6; TRBD1 might be the D (6 bases). Germline values: CDR1 GTSNPN, CDR2 SVGIG (reference sequence). Trimming removed 7 bases at V and 10 bases at J, with 17 bases between. The CDR3 totals 13 residues. In DNA, the CDR3 is TGTGCCTTGACAGGACGGTCGGAATCACCCCTCCACTTT. This codes for CALTGRSESPLHF.

This clone was observed a handful of times. The gene calls are TRBV19 and TRBJ1-5; D gene unclear. The CDR3 consists of 15 residues. Trimming left V 3 bases short and J 2 bases short, with 11 bases between. Germline loops: CDR1 LNHDA, CDR2 SQIVND (reference sequence). The CDR3 bases are TGTGCCAGTAGTATCCTCCCCGGGGGCAATCAGCCCCAGCATTTT. It translates to CASSILPGGNQPQHF.